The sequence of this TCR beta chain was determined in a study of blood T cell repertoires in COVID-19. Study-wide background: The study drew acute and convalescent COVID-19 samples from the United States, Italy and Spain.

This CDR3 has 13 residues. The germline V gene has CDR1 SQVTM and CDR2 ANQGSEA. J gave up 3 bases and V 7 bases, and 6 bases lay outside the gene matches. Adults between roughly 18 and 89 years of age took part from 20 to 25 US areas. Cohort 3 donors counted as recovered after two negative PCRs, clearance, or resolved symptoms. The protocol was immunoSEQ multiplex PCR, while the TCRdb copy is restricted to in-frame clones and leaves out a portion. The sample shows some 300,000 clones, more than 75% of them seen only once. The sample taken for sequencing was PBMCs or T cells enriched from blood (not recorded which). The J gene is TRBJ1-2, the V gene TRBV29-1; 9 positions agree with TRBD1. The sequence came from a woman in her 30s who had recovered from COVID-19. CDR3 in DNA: TGCAGCGGAGTGGGACAGGGAGACTATGGCTACACCTTC. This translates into CSGVGQGDYGYTF.